The next 25 T cell receptor beta chains were all read from a single sample in a study of blood T cell repertoires in COVID-19. Repertoires were generated with immunoSEQ multiplex PCR, while TCRdb's copy carries only in-frame clones and drops some. The sample has about 480,000 clones; more than 70% are singletons. The sequencing input was peripheral blood. These receptors were collected from a woman aged 45-65 years with COVID-19, enrolled during active disease.

The V gene is TRBV10-3, the J gene TRBJ1-4; 7 bases fit TRBD1. The germline V gene has CDR1 ENHRY and CDR2 SYGVKD. The CDR3 spans 14 residues. With V trimmed by 6 bases and J by 5 bases, 6 bases remained unmatched. The CDR3 is CAIRDDRANEKLFF. For the CDR3, the DNA is TGTGCCATCAGGGACGACAGGGCGAATGAAAAACTGTTTTTT.

The CDR3 loop reads CASSFRSTEAFF. The CDR3 DNA reads TGTGCCAGCAGCTTCCGGAGCACTGAAGCTTTCTTT. The rearrangement joins TRBV11-2 to TRBJ1-1; D unclear. The germline V and J ends were trimmed by 3 bases and 4 bases, with 6 bases remaining between them. The CDR3 has 12 residues. CDR1 and CDR2 (germline): SGHAT, FQNNGV.

This chain uses TRBV12-5 with TRBJ2-3; D might be TRBD2 (6 bases). Trimming stripped 1 base from V and 3 bases from J, with 11 bases between. Germline assignment: CDR1 LGHNT and CDR2 FRNRAP. The CDR3 is 15 amino acids. DNA for the CDR3: TGTGCTAGTGGTTTGGGGTCAGGAGGGACAGATACGCAGTATTTT. Translated, it gives CASGLGSGGTDTQYF.

There are a few counts of this clone. The rearrangement joins TRBV6-2 or TRBV6-3 to TRBJ1-2; weak D call: TRBD1 (6 bases). The V and J ends lost 4 bases and 4 bases respectively, with 16 bases between them. There are 15 residues in the CDR3. Germline V gene data show CDR1 as MNHEY and CDR2 as SVGEGT. The CDR3 DNA is TGTGCCAGCAGTTTGGCTTATTTACAGGGCTATGGCTACACCTTC. It yields the protein CASSLAYLQGYGYTF.

The chain carries TRBV7-9 and TRBJ2-3; 11 bases are shared with TRBD2. Trimming at V came to 2 bases and at J to 1 base, leaving 5 bases not matched to a gene. The germline gives CDR1 SEHNR, CDR2 FQNEAQ (reference sequence). The CDR3 loop spans 17 amino acids. CDR3 bases: TGTGCCAGCAGCTTATACGGGGGACTAGCGGGCACAGATACGCAGTATTTT. Protein: CASSLYGGLAGTDTQYF.

The rearrangement joins TRBV28 to TRBJ1-2; maybe TRBD1 (6 bases). The CDR3 extends over 15 amino acids. Germline-derived CDR1 and CDR2 are MDHEN and SYDVKM. V dropped 4 bases and J dropped 5 bases, with 17 bases sitting between them. CDR3 DNA: TGTGCCAGCAGTTCGCGGACAGCCTCGAGATATGGCTACACCTTC. Its translation: CASSSRTASRYGYTF.

The CDR3 sequence: CASSAWDGGAPYEQYF. The CDR3 region has the DNA TGTGCCAGCAGTGCTTGGGACGGGGGGGCCCCCTACGAGCAGTACTTC. J is TRBJ2-7 and V is TRBV6-1; the match to TRBD2 covers 8 bases. The V and J ends lost 4 bases and 2 bases, in that order; junction bases with no gene match: 10. This CDR3 is built from 16 residues. Looked up from germline, CDR1 is MNHNS and CDR2 is SASEGT.

The V gene is TRBV6-5, the J gene TRBJ2-1; 8 bases are a match to TRBD1. Per germline, CDR1 MNHEY and CDR2 SVGAGI. The junction had 10 bases not matched to a gene; V was cut back by 4 bases and J by 8 bases. This CDR3 comprises 15 residues. The CDR3, as DNA: TGTGCCAGCAGTTCCGGGACAGGAGAGATGTATGAGCAGTTCTTC. As protein: CASSSGTGEMYEQFF.

This clone was observed a few times. The chain uses TRBV19 and TRBJ1-1; 12 positions match TRBD1. The germline CDR1 and CDR2 sequences are LNHDA and SQIVND (reference sequence). J lost 6 bases, V lost 5 bases, and 4 bases had no gene match. CDR3 length equals 14 residues. CDR3 nucleotide sequence: TGTGCCAGTAGTTCCGGGACAGGGGGCCCTGAAGCTTTCTTT. Protein product: CASSSGTGGPEAFF.

This clone was seen once. J is TRBJ2-6 and V is TRBV7-7, with 7 bases that match TRBD1. The CDR3 runs 18 residues. Trimming at V came to 2 bases and at J to 3 bases, leaving 10 bases not matched to a gene. Germline V gene sequence: CDR1 SSHAT, CDR2 FNYEAQ (reference sequence). CDR3 nucleotide sequence: TGTGCCAGCAGCTTACAAGTAGGGGGCGCAAGTGGGGCCAACGTCCTGACTTTC. Translating gives CASSLQVGGASGANVLTF.

The chain employs TRBV4-1 and TRBJ2-5; D remains unclear. The CDR3 extends over 14 amino acids. V was clipped by 1 base and J by 0 bases, with 6 bases between them. Germline V gene data show CDR1 as MGHRA and CDR2 as YSYEKL. CDR3 protein: CASSQVSDQETQYF. CDR3 DNA: TGCGCCAGCAGCCAAGTAAGCGACCAAGAGACCCAGTACTTC.

The CDR3 region has the DNA TGCGCCGGAGGGGGGGTACGCCTGGGCGGGGAGCTGTTTTTT. Its translation is CAGGGVRLGGELFF. The V gene is TRBV10-2, the J gene TRBJ2-2, with D possibly being TRBD2 (7 bases). This CDR3 region has 14 residues. From germline, CDR1 is WSHSY and CDR2 SAAADI. Trimming took off 11 bases at V and 7 bases at J, with 20 bases between the two ends.

The V call is TRBV29-1, the J call TRBJ2-3, with TRBD2 matching 8 bases. J was trimmed by 4 bases and V by 4 bases; bases with no gene match: 7. Germline V gene lookup returns CDR1 SQVTM and CDR2 ANQGSEA. This CDR3 has 14 amino acids. The CDR3 nucleotides read TGCAGCGTTGCGAATAGCGGGGTTGCAGATACGCAGTATTTT. It is translated as CSVANSGVADTQYF.

CDR3 DNA: TGCGCCAGCAGCTTGGGGGCAGGGGCCATGAACACTGAAGCTTTCTTT. Translation gives CASSLGAGAMNTEAFF. The chain combines TRBV5-1 with TRBJ1-1; tentatively, D is TRBD1 (6 bases). The ends were cut back, 0 bases at V and 0 bases at J, with 12 bases in the middle. Germline V CDR1 and CDR2: SGHRS, YFSETQ. This CDR3 is built from 16 residues.

This clone was observed a single time. This rearrangement joins TRBV19 to TRBJ1-1, with unresolved D. This CDR3 comprises 12 residues. CDR1 is LNHDA and CDR2 is SQIVND in the germline V gene (reference sequence). Trimming took off 7 bases at V and 4 bases at J, with 10 bases between the two ends. The CDR3 DNA reads TGTGCCAGTAAGGAGCTTCCCACTGAAGCTTTCTTT. Translated: CASKELPTEAFF.

The chain couples TRBV25-1 to TRBJ2-7, with a tentative D call TRBD1 (6 bases). CDR1 MGHDK and CDR2 SYGVNS come from the germline V gene. The ends were cut back, 0 bases at V and 4 bases at J, with 13 bases in the middle. CDR3 length equals 15 residues. The CDR3 DNA sequence: TGTGCCAGCAGTGAATATCGGCAGGGGCGGTACGAGCAGTACTTC. Amino acid sequence: CASSEYRQGRYEQYF.

The chain employs TRBV29-1 and TRBJ2-6; D ambiguous. Germline CDR1 and CDR2: SQVTM and ANQGSEA. The CDR3 totals 17 residues. Trimming left V 5 bases short and J 0 bases short, with 17 bases between. CDR3 sequence: CSVPRPLGNSGANVLTF. CDR3 sequence (DNA): TGCAGCGTTCCGCGTCCCCTAGGTAACTCTGGGGCCAACGTCCTGACTTTC.

The V call is TRBV5-1, the J call TRBJ2-5, with 8 bases that match TRBD1. V lost 5 bases, J lost 1 base, and 7 bases stayed unmatched. This CDR3 has 15 amino acids. Germline CDR1 SGHRS, CDR2 YFSETQ. The CDR3 here is CASRPATGAQETQYF. The CDR3 DNA follows: TGCGCCAGCAGACCTGCGACAGGGGCCCAAGAGACCCAGTACTTC.

V and J are TRBV5-6 and TRBJ2-2; a possible D gene is TRBD2 (6 bases). The CDR3 has 12 amino acids. Germline values: CDR1 SGHDT, CDR2 YYEEEE. V lost 4 bases and J 6 bases, leaving 7 bases between the germline ends. CDR3 loop: CASSGTAGELFF. CDR3 DNA: TGTGCCAGCAGCGGGACTGCCGGGGAGCTGTTTTTT.

This chain joins TRBV15 and TRBJ2-3, with TRBD2 as a possible D gene (6 bases). Trimming left V 9 bases short and J 3 bases short, with 16 bases between. Germline values: CDR1 LNHNV, CDR2 YYDKDF (reference sequence). The CDR3 is 14 residues long. CDR3 amino acids: CATQGPRGTDTQYF. The CDR3, as DNA: TGTGCCACTCAGGGACCTCGGGGGACAGATACGCAGTATTTT.

The V gene is TRBV11-3, the J gene TRBJ2-3, with 7 bases that match TRBD2. The CDR3 extends over 13 amino acids. Germline V gives CDR1 SGHNT, CDR2 YENEEA. J lost 4 bases, V lost 5 bases, and 3 bases had no gene match. The CDR3 nucleotides read TGTGCCAGCAGCCCCGGACTAGCAGATACGCAGTATTTT. This codes for CASSPGLADTQYF.

V usage is TRBV2 and J usage is TRBJ2-1, with D possibly matching TRBD2 (6 bases). Germline CDR1 is SNHLY and CDR2 is FYNNEI. V lost 4 bases, J lost 9 bases, and 16 bases lay in between. This CDR3 has 14 residues. The DNA for the CDR3 is TGTGCCAGCAGTGGAGGGCTCGGGGGTGGTGAGCAGTTCTTC. Encoded protein: CASSGGLGGGEQFF.

In regard to this clone: The same CDR3 can be traced to other DNA sequences in this sample. The chain recombines TRBV20-1 with TRBJ2-7, with a weak D call TRBD1 (5 bases). Germline CDR1 and CDR2: DFQATT and SNEGSKA (reference sequence). The CDR3 is 11 amino acids. Trimming cost V 6 bases and J 3 bases, with 9 bases left between them. This chain's CDR3 is CSAPRGYEQYF. The CDR3 nucleotides read TGCAGTGCCCCTAGGGGCTACGAGCAGTACTTC.

The J gene is TRBJ2-3, the V gene TRBV5-1; no reliable D call. Per the germline V gene, CDR1 is SGHRS and CDR2 is YFSETQ. The CDR3 totals 14 residues. V was clipped by 4 bases and J by 4 bases, with 13 bases between them. The CDR3 coding sequence is TGCGCCAGCAGCCCTACTTCAACCTCAGATACGCAGTATTTT. Protein product: CASSPTSTSDTQYF.

The chain couples TRBV6-5 to TRBJ1-2; D is possibly TRBD1 (6 bases). V lost 8 bases, J lost 5 bases, and 12 bases lay in between. The CDR3 length is 12 residues. CDR1 is MNHEY, CDR2 SVGAGI, per germline. CDR3 bases: TGTGCCAGCCTACAGGGCGAATATGGCTACACCTTC. Translation gives CASLQGEYGYTF.